This T cell receptor beta chain was sequenced during a study of a mutant IDH1 vaccine in newly diagnosed glioma. Time point here: baseline, week 1 (first vaccination visit). Treatment specified: pre-vaccination baseline after standard-of-care therapy. This clone was picked up a small number of times. V was clipped by 5 bases and J by 3 bases, with 10 bases between them. The germline gives CDR1 WNHNN, CDR2 SYGVQD (reference sequence). This CDR3 region has 14 residues. The assay was immunoSEQ multiplex PCR, and TCRdb's table has in-frame clones only and misses some. Here the sample spans about 46,000 clones, about 74% being singletons.

Sequencing was performed on PBMCs, taken from a glioma patient treated with radiotherapy, temozolomide or both. This chain uses TRBV10-1 with TRBJ1-4; TRBD1 is a possible D gene (6 bases). This receptor was identified in a woman in her 40s with glioma. In DNA, the CDR3 is TGCGCCAGCAGTCCAACAGGGTCTAATGAAAAACTGTTTTTT. Its translation: CASSPTGSNEKLFF.